Below are 10 T cell receptor beta chains sequenced from a single sample in a study of PD-L1 blockade in urothelial cancer. Only in-frame clones appear in the TCRdb table, and some are missing; sequencing was by immunoSEQ multiplex PCR. The sample yields tens of thousands of clones, approximately 77% seen once. The material sequenced was PBMCs, taken around atezolizumab (anti-PD-L1) treatment. The source of these receptors is a man aged 65-85 years with urothelial cancer.

V usage is TRBV19 and J usage is TRBJ1-1; D possibly corresponds to TRBD1 (6 bases). CDR1 LNHDA and CDR2 SQIVND come from the germline V gene (reference sequence). The CDR3 consists of 15 residues. Trimming removed 7 bases from V and 0 bases from J, with 15 bases in between. In DNA form, the CDR3 reads TGTGCCAGTACACGAGGGGGGGCTATGAACACTGAAGCTTTCTTT. The encoded protein is CASTRGGAMNTEAFF.

The CDR3 DNA sequence: TGTGCCAGCAGTGAAATGGCAGGCTCGAACACTGAAGCTTTCTTT. Translation: CASSEMAGSNTEAFF. The chain has TRBV6-1 and TRBJ1-1, with D unresolved. Trimming cost V 2 bases and J 1 base, with 11 bases left between them. Germline V gene lookup returns CDR1 MNHNS and CDR2 SASEGT. The CDR3 has 15 amino acids.

J is TRBJ1-2 and V is TRBV29-1, with no clear D. CDR3 length: 12 residues. V lost 4 bases and J 8 bases, leaving 14 bases between the germline ends. The V gene's germline CDR1 is SQVTM and CDR2 ANQGSEA. Here the CDR3 reads CSVVFAGRGYTF. CDR3 nucleotide sequence: TGCAGCGTTGTTTTTGCGGGAAGAGGCTACACCTTC.

The chain has TRBV4-1 and TRBJ2-5; perhaps TRBD2 as D (6 bases). Trimming left V 1 base short and J 8 bases short, with 23 bases between. This CDR3 comprises 17 residues. Germline V lookup: CDR1 MGHRA, CDR2 YSYEKL. As DNA, the CDR3 is TGCGCCAGCAGCCAAGGGGCGGTTGGGGGGTCTGAGGGAACCCAGTACTTC. It encodes CASSQGAVGGSEGTQYF.

CDR3 region: CASSMGAGANTEAFF. CDR3 in DNA: TGTGCCAGCTCGATGGGGGCGGGGGCCAACACTGAAGCTTTCTTT. This chain joins TRBV6-1 and TRBJ1-1; a possible D gene is TRBD1 (6 bases). V lost 8 bases and J lost 2, with 18 bases in between. The length of the CDR3 is 15 residues. Germline V lookup: CDR1 MNHNS, CDR2 SASEGT.

The genes are TRBV19 and TRBJ2-2, with a tentative D call TRBD1 (5 bases). V was shortened by 4 bases and J by 5 bases, with 14 bases between the two germline ends. The CDR3 contains 15 residues. Germline lookup yields CDR1 LNHDA and CDR2 SQIVND (reference sequence). The CDR3 spells CASSRSAGWTGELFF. As DNA, the CDR3 is TGTGCCAGTAGTAGGTCTGCAGGGTGGACCGGGGAGCTGTTTTTT.

This chain connects TRBV13 to TRBJ2-5; 9 bases line up with TRBD2. The CDR3 loop spans 16 amino acids. Germline trimming cut 4 bases from V and 5 bases from J; bases unmatched to any gene: 11. Looked up from germline, CDR1 is PRHDT and CDR2 is FYEKMQ (reference sequence). CDR3 sequence reads: CASSSPDSGSRETQYF. CDR3 nucleotide sequence: TGTGCCAGCAGCTCCCCAGATAGCGGGAGCCGGGAGACCCAGTACTTC.

The chain carries TRBV7-2 and TRBJ1-4; 8 positions agree with TRBD1. V shed 5 bases, J shed 8 bases, and the junction held 10 bases outside the gene matches. The CDR3 spans 15 residues. Germline V lookup: CDR1 SGHTA, CDR2 FQGNSA. The chain's CDR3 is CASSRAGQGIEKLFF. CDR3 nucleotides: TGTGCCAGCAGCCGAGCCGGACAGGGCATAGAAAAACTGTTTTTT.

The chain is built from TRBV10-3 and TRBJ1-3; 7 bases match TRBD1. Trimming removed 7 bases from V and 0 bases from J; junction bases left unmatched: 6. The CDR3 spans 15 residues. Germline values: CDR1 ENHRY, CDR2 SYGVKD. The CDR3 DNA reads as TGTGCCATCACAGGGGGTGGAGGCTCTGGAAACACCATATATTTT. Translating gives CAITGGGGSGNTIYF.

The chain uses TRBV5-4 and TRBJ1-3, with no clear D. Germline-derived CDR1 and CDR2 are SGHNT and YYREEE (reference sequence). This CDR3 is 15 amino acids long. Deletions cut 0 bases from V and 0 bases from J, with 7 bases between. In nucleotides, the CDR3 is TGTGCCAGCAGCTTGGCCGGAGGCTCTGGAAACACCATATATTTT. Translation gives CASSLAGGSGNTIYF.